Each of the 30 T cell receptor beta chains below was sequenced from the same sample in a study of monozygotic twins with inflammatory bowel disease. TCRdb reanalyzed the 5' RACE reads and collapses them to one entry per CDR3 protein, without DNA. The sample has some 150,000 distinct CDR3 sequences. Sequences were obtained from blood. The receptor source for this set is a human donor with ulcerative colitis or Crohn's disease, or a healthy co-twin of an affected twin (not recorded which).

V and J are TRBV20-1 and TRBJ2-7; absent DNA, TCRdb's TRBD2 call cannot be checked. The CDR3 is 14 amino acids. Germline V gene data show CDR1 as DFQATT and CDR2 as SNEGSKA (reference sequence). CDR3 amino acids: CSAPLGLAGVEQYF.

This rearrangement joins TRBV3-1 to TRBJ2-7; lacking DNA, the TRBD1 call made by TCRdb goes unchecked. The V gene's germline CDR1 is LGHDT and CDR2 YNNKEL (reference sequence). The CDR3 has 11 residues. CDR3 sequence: CASSQGGTGYF.

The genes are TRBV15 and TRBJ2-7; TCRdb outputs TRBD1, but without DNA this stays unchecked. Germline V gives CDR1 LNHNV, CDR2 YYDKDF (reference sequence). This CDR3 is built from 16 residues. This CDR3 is CATSRVPGQVSYEQYF.

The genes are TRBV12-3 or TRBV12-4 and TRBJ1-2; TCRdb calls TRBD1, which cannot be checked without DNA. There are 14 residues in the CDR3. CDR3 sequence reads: CASSASSTGAGYTF.

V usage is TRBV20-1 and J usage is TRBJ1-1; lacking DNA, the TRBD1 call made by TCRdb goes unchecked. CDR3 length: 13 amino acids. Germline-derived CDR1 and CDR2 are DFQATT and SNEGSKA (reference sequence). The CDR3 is CSATGTVLTEAFF.

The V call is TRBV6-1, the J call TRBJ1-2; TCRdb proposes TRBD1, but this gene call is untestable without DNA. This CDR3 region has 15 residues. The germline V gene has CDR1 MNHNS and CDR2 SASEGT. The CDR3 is CASSPRQGTNYGYTF.

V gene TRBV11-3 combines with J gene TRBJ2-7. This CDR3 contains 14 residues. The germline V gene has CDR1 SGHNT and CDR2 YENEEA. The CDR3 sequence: CASSLDEPHYEQYF.

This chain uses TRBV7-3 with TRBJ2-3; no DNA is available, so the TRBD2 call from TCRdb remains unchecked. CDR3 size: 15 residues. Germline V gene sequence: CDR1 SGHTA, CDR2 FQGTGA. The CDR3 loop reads CASSLGPQMTDTQYF.

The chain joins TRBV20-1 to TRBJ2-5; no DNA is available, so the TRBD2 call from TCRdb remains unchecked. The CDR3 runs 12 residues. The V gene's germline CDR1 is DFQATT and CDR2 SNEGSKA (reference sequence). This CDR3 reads CSARTRGETQYF.

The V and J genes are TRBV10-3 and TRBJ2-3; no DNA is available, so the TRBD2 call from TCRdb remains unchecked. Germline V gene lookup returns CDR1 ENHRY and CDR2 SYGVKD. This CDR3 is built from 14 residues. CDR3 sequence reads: CAITAGGPTDTQYF.

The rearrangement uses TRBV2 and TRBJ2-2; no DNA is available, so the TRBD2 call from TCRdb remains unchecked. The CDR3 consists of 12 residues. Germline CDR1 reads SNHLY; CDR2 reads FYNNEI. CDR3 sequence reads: CASKGSPGELFF.

Here the CDR3 reads CASSTEQQTGNAGYTF. The chain couples TRBV7-9 to TRBJ1-2; TCRdb calls TRBD1, which cannot be checked without DNA. This CDR3 spans 16 amino acids. Germline assignment: CDR1 SEHNR and CDR2 FQNEAQ (reference sequence).

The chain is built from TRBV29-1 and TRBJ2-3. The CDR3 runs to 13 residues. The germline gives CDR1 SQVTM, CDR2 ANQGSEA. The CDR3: CSVEVLATDTQYF.

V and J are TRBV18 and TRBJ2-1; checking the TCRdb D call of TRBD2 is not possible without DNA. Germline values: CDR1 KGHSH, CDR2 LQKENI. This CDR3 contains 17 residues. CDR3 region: CASSLYFLAGGSDEQFF. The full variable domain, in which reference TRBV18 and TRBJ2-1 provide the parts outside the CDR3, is NAGVMQNPRHLVRRRGQEARLRCSPMKGHSHVYWYRQLPEEGLKFMVYLQKENIIDESGMPKERFSAEFPKEGPSILRIQQVVRGDSAAYFCASSLYFLAGGSDEQFFGPGTRLTVL.

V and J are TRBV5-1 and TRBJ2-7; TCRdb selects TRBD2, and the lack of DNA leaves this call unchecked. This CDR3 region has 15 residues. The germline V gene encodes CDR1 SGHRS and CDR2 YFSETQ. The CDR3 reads CASSTLAGPLHEQYF. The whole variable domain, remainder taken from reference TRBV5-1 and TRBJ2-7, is KAGVTQTPRYLIKTRGQQVTLSCSPISGHRSVSWYQQTPGQGLQFLFEYFSETQRNKGNFPGRFSGRQFSNSRSEMNVSTLELGDSALYLCASSTLAGPLHEQYFGPGTRLTVT.

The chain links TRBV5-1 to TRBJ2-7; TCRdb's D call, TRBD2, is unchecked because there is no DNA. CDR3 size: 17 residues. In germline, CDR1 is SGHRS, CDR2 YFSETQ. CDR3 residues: CASSSRLAGASSYEQYF.

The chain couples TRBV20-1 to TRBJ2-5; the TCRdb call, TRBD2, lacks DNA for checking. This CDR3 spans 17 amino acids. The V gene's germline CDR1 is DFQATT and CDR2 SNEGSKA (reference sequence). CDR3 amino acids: CSAMDLGLAGLQETQYF.

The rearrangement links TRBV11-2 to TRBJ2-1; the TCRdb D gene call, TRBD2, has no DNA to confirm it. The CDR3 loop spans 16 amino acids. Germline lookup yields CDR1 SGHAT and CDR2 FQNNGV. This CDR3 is CASSLSGGLVYNEQFF.

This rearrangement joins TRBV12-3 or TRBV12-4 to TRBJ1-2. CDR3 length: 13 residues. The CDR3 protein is CASSLVVNYGYTF.

The chain's CDR3 is CASSETGNTIYF. The V and J genes are TRBV2 and TRBJ1-3. The CDR3 sequence is 12 residues long. CDR1 is SNHLY and CDR2 is FYNNEI in the germline V gene.

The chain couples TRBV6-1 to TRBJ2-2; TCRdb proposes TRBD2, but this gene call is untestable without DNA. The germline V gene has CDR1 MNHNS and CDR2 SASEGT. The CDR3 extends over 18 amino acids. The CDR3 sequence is CASRPNYRPSGNTGELFF.

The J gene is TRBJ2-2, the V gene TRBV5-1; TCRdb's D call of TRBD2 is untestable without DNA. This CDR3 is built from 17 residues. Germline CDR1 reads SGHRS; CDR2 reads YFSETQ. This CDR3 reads CASSPGLAGSNTGELFF.

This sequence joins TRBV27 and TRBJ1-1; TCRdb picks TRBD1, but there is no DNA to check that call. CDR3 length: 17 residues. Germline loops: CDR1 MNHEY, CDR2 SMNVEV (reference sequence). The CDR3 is CASSFSLGATPGTEAFF.

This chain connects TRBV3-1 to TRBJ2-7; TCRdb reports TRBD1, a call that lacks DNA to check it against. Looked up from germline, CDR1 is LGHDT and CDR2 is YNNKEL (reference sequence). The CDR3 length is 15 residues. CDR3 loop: CASSQDGTGTYEQYF.

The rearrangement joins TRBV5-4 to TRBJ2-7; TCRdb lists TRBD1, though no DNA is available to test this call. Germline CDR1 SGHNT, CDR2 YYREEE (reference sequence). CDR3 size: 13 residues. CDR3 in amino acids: CASNWGQDYEQYF.

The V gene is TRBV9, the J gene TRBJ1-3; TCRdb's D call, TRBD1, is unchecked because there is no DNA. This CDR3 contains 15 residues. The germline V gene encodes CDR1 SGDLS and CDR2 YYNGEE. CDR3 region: CASSDATLSGNTIYF. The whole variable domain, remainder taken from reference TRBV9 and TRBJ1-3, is DSGVTQTPKHLITATGQRVTLRCSPRSGDLSVYWYQQSLDQGLQFLIQYYNGEERAKGNILERFSAQQFPDLHSELNLSSLELGDSALYFCASSDATLSGNTIYFGEGSWLTVV.

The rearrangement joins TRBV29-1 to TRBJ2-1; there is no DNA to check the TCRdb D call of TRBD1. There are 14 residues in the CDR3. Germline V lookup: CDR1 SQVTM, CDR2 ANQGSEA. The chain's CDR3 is CSVERGQGMREQFF.

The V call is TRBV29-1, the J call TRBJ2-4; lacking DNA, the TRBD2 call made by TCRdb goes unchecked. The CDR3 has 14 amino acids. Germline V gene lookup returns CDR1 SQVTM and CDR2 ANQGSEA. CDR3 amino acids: CSVGGLAGGLIQYF.

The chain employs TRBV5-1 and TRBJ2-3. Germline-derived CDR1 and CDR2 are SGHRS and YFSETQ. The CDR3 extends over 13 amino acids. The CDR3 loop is CASSLGWGDTQYF. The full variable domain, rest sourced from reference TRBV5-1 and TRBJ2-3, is KAGVTQTPRYLIKTRGQQVTLSCSPISGHRSVSWYQQTPGQGLQFLFEYFSETQRNKGNFPGRFSGRQFSNSRSEMNVSTLELGDSALYLCASSLGWGDTQYFGPGTRLTVL.

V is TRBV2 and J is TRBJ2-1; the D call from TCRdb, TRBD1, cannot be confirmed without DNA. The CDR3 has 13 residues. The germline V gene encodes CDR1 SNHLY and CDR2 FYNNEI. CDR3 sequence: CASSSQGYNEQFF.